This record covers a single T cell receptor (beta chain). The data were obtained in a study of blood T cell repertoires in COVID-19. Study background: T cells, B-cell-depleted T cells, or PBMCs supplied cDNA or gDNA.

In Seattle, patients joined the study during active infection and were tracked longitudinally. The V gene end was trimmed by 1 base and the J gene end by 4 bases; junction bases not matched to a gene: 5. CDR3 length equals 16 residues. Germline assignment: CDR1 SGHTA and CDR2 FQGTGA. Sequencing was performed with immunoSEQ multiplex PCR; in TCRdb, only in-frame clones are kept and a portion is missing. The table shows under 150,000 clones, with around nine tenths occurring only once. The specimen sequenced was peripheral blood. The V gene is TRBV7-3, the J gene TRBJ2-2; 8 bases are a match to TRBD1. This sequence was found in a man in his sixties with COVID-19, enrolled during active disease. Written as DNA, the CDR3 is TGTGCCAGCAGCTTAAGGCCAGGGGGCACCACCGGGGAGCTGTTTTTT. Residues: CASSLRPGGTTGELFF.